Listed below are T cell receptor beta chains from one sample, sequenced in a study of cytomegalovirus exposure and HLA in healthy donors. Measured with immunoSEQ multiplex PCR; TCRdb has only the in-frame clones, and not every one. The top ten clones hold 4.5% to 5.5% of a sample with some 160,000 clones, 73% of them seen once. The material sequenced was PBMCs. The origin of the receptors is a woman between 18 and 29 years old in good health and CMV-seropositive. Both conserved end residues are part of each CDR3. The D gene is left open where the match is weak. The listing skips clone size in some rows; elsewhere it reads once, few, many or a size class.

clone size,D gene,J gene,V gene,CDR3 protein,CDR3 DNA
.,TRBD1,TRBJ1-5,TRBV7-2,CASSLDQGARQPQHF,TGTGCCAGCAGCTTAGATCAGGGGGCCAGGCAGCCCCAGCATTTT
.,TRBD1,TRBJ1-1,TRBV28,CASSLTGGRAPNTEAFF,TGTGCCAGCAGTCTAACAGGGGGCCGTGCGCCGAACACTGAAGCTTTCTTT
.,.,TRBJ2-2,TRBV9,CASSLVWTGELFF,TGTGCCAGCTCCCTAGTTTGGACCGGGGAGCTGTTTTTT
.,.,TRBJ2-7,TRBV7-9,CASSPNGYEQYF,TGTGCCAGCAGCCCAAACGGCTACGAGCAGTACTTC
.,.,TRBJ2-2,TRBV7-2,CASSLSVGELFF,TGTGCCAGCAGCCTCTCCGTGGGGGAGCTGTTTTTT
.,.,TRBJ2-5,TRBV7-9,CASSGGDTSMTQYF,TGTGCCAGCAGCGGGGGGGACACTTCAATGACCCAGTACTTC
.,TRBD2,TRBJ2-7,TRBV7-6,CASSTFAGGETTAEQYF,TGTGCCAGCAGCACATTTGCGGGAGGGGAAACTACTGCCGAGCAGTACTTC
.,.,TRBJ2-2,TRBV6-5,CASSLDYYTGELFF,TGTGCCAGCAGTTTGGACTACTACACCGGGGAGCTGTTTTTT
.,.,TRBJ1-2,TRBV7-2,CASSSRSTGGNYGYTF,TGTGCCAGCAGCTCAAGGTCCACGGGGGGTAACTATGGCTACACCTTC
.,.,TRBJ2-5,TRBV2,CASSEGEEETQYF,TGTGCCAGCAGTGAGGGGGAGGAAGAGACCCAGTACTTC
.,.,TRBJ1-6,TRBV30,CAWSGQGLRNSPLHF,TGTGCCTGGAGTGGCCAGGGGCTAAGGAATTCACCCCTCCACTTT
.,TRBD1,TRBJ2-7,TRBV4-1,CASSQVQGVLYEQYF,TGCGCCAGCAGCCAAGTACAGGGGGTCTTATACGAGCAGTACTTC
.,TRBD2,TRBJ2-3,TRBV11-3,CASSLGTSGEADTQYF,TGTGCCAGCAGCCTGGGGACTAGCGGGGAAGCGGATACGCAGTATTTT
.,.,TRBJ2-1,TRBV9,CASSVGTLPGGEQFF,TGTGCCAGCAGCGTAGGAACCTTGCCCGGAGGTGAGCAGTTCTTC
.,.,TRBJ2-2,TRBV6-1,CASSEQGPRNPGELFF,TGTGCCAGCAGTGAACAGGGGCCCCGAAATCCCGGGGAGCTGTTTTTT
.,.,TRBJ1-2,TRBV4-2,CASSPAGDRYGYTF,TGTGCCAGCAGCCCCGCGGGAGACCGCTATGGCTACACCTTC
.,.,TRBJ1-5,TRBV18,CASSPSPGGNQPQHF,TGTGCCAGCTCACCATCTCCGGGGGGCAATCAGCCCCAGCATTTT
.,TRBD2,TRBJ2-5,TRBV4-2,CASSQEGSSGAETQYF,TGTGCCAGCAGCCAAGAAGGGTCTAGCGGGGCAGAGACCCAGTACTTC
.,.,TRBJ1-2,TRBV10-3,CAIKSESANYGYTF,TGTGCCATCAAATCGGAGTCTGCTAACTATGGCTACACCTTC
.,.,TRBJ2-5,TRBV6-5,CASSYPNGGEETQYF,TGTGCCAGCAGTTACCCTAATGGTGGGGAGGAGACCCAGTACTTC
.,.,TRBJ2-7,TRBV4-1,CASSRDGDSTYEQYF,TGCGCCAGCAGCCGAGATGGTGATTCCACCTACGAGCAGTACTTC
few,.,TRBJ2-3,TRBV5-1,CASLSGRTSTDTQYF,TGCGCCAGCTTGTCGGGCAGGACAAGCACAGATACGCAGTATTTT
.,.,TRBJ2-7,TRBV5-6,CASSFGQSWEQYF,TGTGCCAGCAGCTTTGGACAGTCTTGGGAGCAGTACTTC
.,TRBD1,TRBJ1-2,TRBV28,CASSLTGTGATF,TGTGCCAGCAGTTTAACCGGGACAGGCGCAACCTTC
few,TRBD2,TRBJ2-5,TRBV4-1,CASARLAKETQYF,TGCGCCAGCGCCCGACTAGCCAAAGAGACCCAGTACTTC
.,TRBD1,TRBJ1-2,TRBV27,CASSFGTGGEGMDGYTF,TGTGCCAGCAGTTTCGGGACAGGGGGCGAGGGAATGGATGGCTACACCTTC
.,TRBD1,TRBJ1-1,TRBV10-3,CASIQGAGTEAFF,TGTGCCAGTATACAGGGGGCCGGCACTGAAGCTTTCTTT
.,.,TRBJ2-7,TRBV7-6,CASSLAREGTGEQYF,TGTGCCAGCAGCTTAGCCAGGGAAGGTACGGGCGAGCAGTACTTC
.,TRBD1,TRBJ1-4,TRBV5-8,CASSLARGDGKLFF,TGTGCCAGCAGCTTGGCCAGGGGGGATGGAAAACTGTTTTTT
.,.,TRBJ1-2,TRBV18,CASSQESTGLNYGYTF,TGTGCCAGCTCACAGGAGAGTACAGGGCTCAACTATGGCTACACCTTC
.,TRBD1,TRBJ2-1,TRBV6-1,CASTDRGSYNEQFF,TGTGCCAGCACGGACAGGGGTTCCTACAATGAGCAGTTCTTC
.,TRBD1,TRBJ2-7,TRBV7-2,CASSSVRGLRYEQYF,TGTGCCAGCAGCAGTGTCAGGGGGCTGAGGTACGAGCAGTACTTC
.,TRBD2,TRBJ2-3,TRBV29-1,CSVALAGSTDTQYF,TGCAGCGTTGCACTAGCGGGGAGCACAGATACGCAGTATTTT
.,TRBD2,TRBJ2-3,TRBV2,CASSVGLSTDTQYF,TGTGCCAGCAGTGTGGGACTAAGCACAGATACGCAGTATTTT
once,.,TRBJ1-4,TRBV9,CASSGEVYGGVEKLFF,TGTGCCAGCAGCGGAGAGGTGTACGGGGGGGTCGAAAAACTGTTTTTT
.,TRBD1,TRBJ2-7,TRBV6-1,CASRSEGTGIYEQYF,TGTGCCAGCCGCTCAGAAGGGACAGGGATCTACGAGCAGTACTTC
.,TRBD1,TRBJ1-2,TRBV27,CASRDRNNYGYTF,TGTGCCAGCAGGGACAGGAATAACTATGGCTACACCTTC
.,TRBD2,TRBJ2-3,TRBV5-1,CASSSRPSGGGTDTQYF,TGCGCCAGCAGCTCTCGACCCTCGGGGGGGGGCACAGATACGCAGTATTTT
.,.,TRBJ1-2,TRBV11-2,CASSRIQGSNYGYTF,TGTGCCAGCAGCCGCATACAGGGAAGTAACTATGGCTACACCTTC
few,.,TRBJ2-2,TRBV6-1,CASSERKPSGTGELFF,TGTGCCAGCAGTGAAAGAAAGCCCTCGGGCACCGGGGAGCTGTTTTTT
.,.,TRBJ2-5,TRBV5-1,CASIGGQPQETQYF,TGCGCCAGCATCGGGGGACAGCCCCAAGAGACCCAGTACTTC
.,TRBD1,TRBJ2-5,TRBV5-5,CASSLQGFKETQYF,TGTGCCAGCAGTTTACAGGGGTTTAAAGAGACCCAGTACTTC
.,TRBD2,TRBJ2-3,TRBV7-2,CASSSLAVLLSTDTQYF,TGTGCCAGCAGCTCACTAGCGGTGCTACTTAGCACAGATACGCAGTATTTT
.,.,TRBJ1-1,TRBV7-8,CASQGLGNTEAFF,TGTGCCAGTCAGGGGCTCGGGAACACTGAAGCTTTCTTT
.,.,TRBJ1-2,TRBV7-2,CASSLLTTNYGYTF,TGTGCCAGCAGCCTCCTGACAACTAACTATGGCTACACCTTC